Listed below are T cell receptor beta chains from one sample, sequenced in a study of T-cell memory formation after mild COVID-19. TCRdb reanalysed the 5' RACE reads using MiXCR and keeps one entry per CDR3 protein. The repertoire has hundreds of thousands of distinct CDR3 sequences, roughly 17% of them found once; the top ten carry around 12%. Sequenced sample: PBMCs or a T cell subset sorted from them (not recorded which). Source of these receptors: an adult woman who had mild COVID-19 (a few samples of this study predate the infection). Cell type and time point are not known. Both conserved end residues are part of each CDR3. Each record gives: D gene, V gene, J gene, clone size, CDR3 protein, CDR3 DNA. D genes are given only for firm matches. Rows may omit the clone size; those that give it use once, few, many or a size class.

d_gene: NA; v_gene: TRBV5-1; j_gene: TRBJ2-6; abundance: NA; CDR3aa: CASSSRADSKTSGANVLTF; CDR3nt: TGCGCCAGCAGCTCACGTGCGGACAGTAAAACCTCTGGGGCCAACGTCCTGACTTTC
d_gene: NA; v_gene: TRBV6-2/TRBV6-3; j_gene: TRBJ1-1; abundance: NA; CDR3aa: CASTKSADRWTEAFF; CDR3nt: TGTGCCAGCACGAAATCTGCGGACAGATGGACTGAAGCTTTCTTT
d_gene: TRBD2; v_gene: TRBV4-2; j_gene: TRBJ2-1; abundance: many; CDR3aa: CASSLLAGTYNEQFF; CDR3nt: TGTGCCAGCAGCCTACTAGCGGGGACATACAATGAGCAGTTCTTC
d_gene: TRBD1; v_gene: TRBV7-2; j_gene: TRBJ1-6; abundance: NA; CDR3aa: CASSLDRGLRALHF; CDR3nt: TGTGCCAGCAGCCTGGACAGGGGATTGCGGGCCCTCCACTTT
d_gene: NA; v_gene: TRBV3-1; j_gene: TRBJ2-7; abundance: NA; CDR3aa: CASSAPARGTYEQYF; CDR3nt: TGTGCCAGCAGCGCCCCAGCAAGGGGAACCTACGAGCAGTACTTC
d_gene: NA; v_gene: TRBV11-2; j_gene: TRBJ1-2; abundance: NA; CDR3aa: CASSLGWKLEVYGYTF; CDR3nt: TGTGCCAGCAGCTTGGGGTGGAAGCTAGAGGTCTATGGCTACACCTTC
d_gene: NA; v_gene: TRBV7-9; j_gene: TRBJ2-2; abundance: many; CDR3aa: CASSRELLELFF; CDR3nt: TGTGCCAGCAGCAGAGAATTGTTGGAGCTGTTTTTT
d_gene: NA; v_gene: TRBV5-1; j_gene: TRBJ2-7; abundance: NA; CDR3aa: CASSLEGQYYEQYF; CDR3nt: TGCGCCAGCAGCTTGGAAGGACAGTACTACGAGCAGTACTTC
d_gene: TRBD1; v_gene: TRBV27; j_gene: TRBJ1-6; abundance: few; CDR3aa: CASRDRVLDNSPLHF; CDR3nt: TGTGCCAGCCGGGACAGGGTTTTAGATAATTCACCCCTCCACTTT
d_gene: TRBD2; v_gene: TRBV7-8; j_gene: TRBJ2-7; abundance: many; CDR3aa: CASSLGSGGLASYEQYF; CDR3nt: TGTGCCAGCAGCCTCGGGTCTGGAGGACTAGCGTCCTACGAGCAGTACTTC
d_gene: TRBD2; v_gene: TRBV18; j_gene: TRBJ2-1; abundance: NA; CDR3aa: CASSASRAGGKDEQFF; CDR3nt: TGTGCCAGCTCAGCTTCTAGGGCGGGAGGAAAAGATGAGCAGTTCTTC
d_gene: TRBD1; v_gene: TRBV14; j_gene: TRBJ1-6; abundance: NA; CDR3aa: CASRRTGESSPLHF; CDR3nt: TGTGCCAGCAGGCGGACAGGGGAGAGCTCACCCCTCCACTTT
d_gene: NA; v_gene: TRBV5-1; j_gene: TRBJ1-4; abundance: few; CDR3aa: CASKHSGDRSEKLFF; CDR3nt: TGCGCCAGTAAACACTCCGGGGACCGAAGTGAAAAACTGTTTTTT
d_gene: TRBD2; v_gene: TRBV7-3; j_gene: TRBJ2-3; abundance: many; CDR3aa: CASSLLAGGPDTQYF; CDR3nt: TGCGCCAGCAGCCTCCTAGCGGGAGGGCCAGATACGCAGTATTTT
d_gene: NA; v_gene: TRBV5-1; j_gene: TRBJ1-5; abundance: few; CDR3aa: CASSLASGGQPQHF; CDR3nt: TGCGCCAGCAGCTTGGCCTCAGGCGGTCAGCCCCAGCATTTT
d_gene: NA; v_gene: TRBV6-5; j_gene: TRBJ2-2; abundance: NA; CDR3aa: CASTLAPTGELFF; CDR3nt: TGTGCCAGCACCCTGGCCCCTACCGGGGAGCTGTTTTTT
d_gene: NA; v_gene: TRBV12-3/TRBV12-4; j_gene: TRBJ2-7; abundance: few; CDR3aa: CASSPQGRPYEQYF; CDR3nt: TGTGCCAGCAGTCCACAGGGACGACCCTACGAGCAGTACTTC
d_gene: TRBD2; v_gene: TRBV18; j_gene: TRBJ2-1; abundance: NA; CDR3aa: CASSPPGLAGGDEQFF; CDR3nt: TGTGCCAGCTCACCACCCGGACTAGCGGGAGGAGATGAGCAGTTCTTC
d_gene: TRBD1; v_gene: TRBV29-1; j_gene: TRBJ2-1; abundance: many; CDR3aa: CSVGTGGWNEQFF; CDR3nt: TGCAGCGTTGGTACAGGGGGCTGGAATGAGCAGTTCTTC
d_gene: TRBD2; v_gene: TRBV2; j_gene: TRBJ2-1; abundance: NA; CDR3aa: CASSVEGLAGNEQFF; CDR3nt: TGTGCCAGCAGTGTGGAAGGACTAGCGGGCAATGAGCAGTTCTTC
d_gene: NA; v_gene: TRBV14; j_gene: TRBJ2-1; abundance: NA; CDR3aa: CASSQEGVSEQFF; CDR3nt: TGTGCCAGCAGCCAAGAGGGGGTTAGTGAGCAGTTCTTC
d_gene: NA; v_gene: TRBV29-1; j_gene: TRBJ1-1; abundance: NA; CDR3aa: CSVDAGNAEAFF; CDR3nt: TGCAGCGTTGATGCGGGCAACGCTGAAGCTTTCTTT
d_gene: NA; v_gene: TRBV18; j_gene: TRBJ1-2; abundance: few; CDR3aa: CASSPGGLAYGYTF; CDR3nt: TGTGCCAGCTCACCGGGGGGATTGGCCTATGGCTACACCTTC
d_gene: NA; v_gene: TRBV6-5; j_gene: TRBJ2-1; abundance: few; CDR3aa: CASSYSYEQFF; CDR3nt: TGTGCCAGCAGTTACAGTTATGAGCAGTTCTTC
d_gene: TRBD1; v_gene: TRBV30; j_gene: TRBJ1-5; abundance: NA; CDR3aa: CAWSGQGKLNQPQHF; CDR3nt: TGTGCCTGGAGTGGACAGGGCAAACTCAATCAGCCCCAGCATTTT
d_gene: TRBD2; v_gene: TRBV24-1; j_gene: TRBJ2-3; abundance: NA; CDR3aa: CATSDPGPSGDTQYF; CDR3nt: TGTGCCACCAGTGATCCCGGTCCTAGCGGAGATACGCAGTATTTT
d_gene: NA; v_gene: TRBV20-1; j_gene: TRBJ1-4; abundance: few; CDR3aa: CSARSLGSNNEKLFF; CDR3nt: TGCAGTGCTAGAAGTTTGGGCAGCAATAATGAAAAACTGTTTTTT
d_gene: NA; v_gene: TRBV6-1; j_gene: TRBJ1-1; abundance: NA; CDR3aa: CAIKGGNTEAFF; CDR3nt: TGTGCCATTAAGGGGGGTAACACTGAAGCTTTCTTT
d_gene: TRBD1; v_gene: TRBV4-2; j_gene: TRBJ2-7; abundance: many; CDR3aa: CASSQDGGQASYEQYF; CDR3nt: TGTGCCAGCAGCCAAGATGGGGGACAGGCCTCCTACGAGCAGTACTTC
d_gene: NA; v_gene: TRBV5-1; j_gene: TRBJ1-1; abundance: NA; CDR3aa: CASSLFFKNTEAFF; CDR3nt: TGCGCCAGCAGCTTGTTTTTTAAGAACACTGAAGCTTTCTTT
d_gene: NA; v_gene: TRBV5-1; j_gene: TRBJ2-6; abundance: few; CDR3aa: CASSSTGSTGANVLTF; CDR3nt: TGCGCCAGCAGTTCCACAGGGAGTACTGGGGCCAACGTCCTGACTTTC
d_gene: NA; v_gene: TRBV5-1; j_gene: TRBJ2-6; abundance: NA; CDR3aa: CASSLGAGTSSGANVLTF; CDR3nt: TGCGCCAGCAGCTTGGGGGCAGGGACCAGCTCTGGGGCCAACGTCCTGACTTTC
d_gene: NA; v_gene: TRBV7-2; j_gene: TRBJ1-5; abundance: many; CDR3aa: CASSLGGFNQPQHF; CDR3nt: TGTGCCAGCAGCTTAGGGGGTTTCAATCAGCCCCAGCATTTT
d_gene: NA; v_gene: TRBV7-2; j_gene: TRBJ1-3; abundance: NA; CDR3aa: CASSLGGAPGNTIYF; CDR3nt: TGTGCCAGCAGCTTAGGTGGGGCCCCCGGAAACACCATATATTTT
d_gene: NA; v_gene: TRBV3-1; j_gene: TRBJ2-7; abundance: NA; CDR3aa: CASSQAVGSYEQYF; CDR3nt: TGTGCCAGCAGCCAAGCCGTAGGGAGCTACGAGCAGTACTTC
d_gene: NA; v_gene: TRBV6-5; j_gene: TRBJ2-7; abundance: many; CDR3aa: CASSYDRTALYEQYF; CDR3nt: TGTGCCAGCAGTTACGATAGGACAGCTCTCTACGAGCAGTACTTC
d_gene: TRBD1; v_gene: TRBV4-1; j_gene: TRBJ2-2; abundance: few; CDR3aa: CASSHRQGGGELFF; CDR3nt: TGCGCCAGCAGTCATCGACAGGGCGGCGGGGAGCTGTTTTTT
d_gene: TRBD1; v_gene: TRBV3-1; j_gene: TRBJ1-2; abundance: NA; CDR3aa: CASSQPGGLYGYTF; CDR3nt: TGTGCCAGCAGCCAGCCAGGGGGCCTATATGGCTACACCTTC
d_gene: TRBD2; v_gene: TRBV20-1; j_gene: TRBJ2-1; abundance: many; CDR3aa: CSARAGGYNEQFF; CDR3nt: TGCAGCGCTAGAGCGGGAGGCTACAATGAGCAGTTCTTC
d_gene: NA; v_gene: TRBV12-3/TRBV12-4; j_gene: TRBJ2-3; abundance: few; CDR3aa: CASSSLGGGGDTQYF; CDR3nt: TGTGCCAGCAGTTCCTTGGGAGGGGGGGGAGATACGCAGTATTTT
d_gene: NA; v_gene: TRBV27; j_gene: TRBJ2-6; abundance: many; CDR3aa: CASSLYAPVSSGANVLTF; CDR3nt: TGTGCCAGCAGTTTATATGCGCCAGTTTCCTCTGGGGCCAACGTCCTGACTTTC
d_gene: NA; v_gene: TRBV30; j_gene: TRBJ2-1; abundance: NA; CDR3aa: CAWSVVGVEQFF; CDR3nt: TGTGCCTGGAGTGTAGTGGGAGTGGAGCAGTTCTTC
d_gene: NA; v_gene: TRBV12-3/TRBV12-4; j_gene: TRBJ1-5; abundance: NA; CDR3aa: CASSIDPSGNQPQHF; CDR3nt: TGTGCCAGCAGTATAGACCCGTCCGGGAATCAGCCCCAGCATTTT
d_gene: NA; v_gene: TRBV12-3/TRBV12-4; j_gene: TRBJ1-5; abundance: NA; CDR3aa: CASSSGTDSAQPQHF; CDR3nt: TGTGCCAGCAGTTCGGGGACCGACAGTGCTCAGCCCCAGCATTTT
d_gene: TRBD1; v_gene: TRBV7-2; j_gene: TRBJ2-7; abundance: NA; CDR3aa: CASSPTTGGGDEQYF; CDR3nt: TGTGCCAGCAGCCCAACGACAGGGGGCGGGGACGAGCAGTACTTC
d_gene: NA; v_gene: TRBV12-3/TRBV12-4; j_gene: TRBJ1-1; abundance: NA; CDR3aa: CASSLVARNTEAFF; CDR3nt: TGTGCCAGCAGTTTAGTTGCAAGGAACACTGAAGCTTTCTTT
d_gene: NA; v_gene: TRBV9; j_gene: TRBJ2-2; abundance: NA; CDR3aa: CASSVNPAENTGELFF; CDR3nt: TGTGCCAGCAGCGTAAACCCAGCGGAGAACACCGGGGAGCTGTTTTTT
d_gene: TRBD2; v_gene: TRBV12-3/TRBV12-4; j_gene: TRBJ2-2; abundance: few; CDR3aa: CASSSGTSGTQTGELFF; CDR3nt: TGTGCCAGCAGCTCCGGGACTAGCGGGACTCAGACCGGGGAGCTGTTTTTT
d_gene: NA; v_gene: TRBV5-1; j_gene: TRBJ2-4; abundance: NA; CDR3aa: CASSFWGEKNIQYF; CDR3nt: TGCGCCAGCAGCTTCTGGGGGGAGAAAAACATTCAGTACTTC
d_gene: NA; v_gene: TRBV4-3; j_gene: TRBJ2-1; abundance: many; CDR3aa: CASSQETGGYNEQFF; CDR3nt: TGCGCCAGCAGCCAAGAGACGGGCGGATACAATGAGCAGTTCTTC
d_gene: NA; v_gene: TRBV24-1; j_gene: TRBJ2-5; abundance: NA; CDR3aa: CATSDRTSYQETQYF; CDR3nt: TGTGCCACCAGTGATAGGACATCGTACCAAGAGACCCAGTACTTC
d_gene: NA; v_gene: TRBV4-1; j_gene: TRBJ2-3; abundance: NA; CDR3aa: CASSQDRTNTDTQYF; CDR3nt: TGCGCCAGCAGCCAAGACAGGACTAACACAGATACGCAGTATTTT
d_gene: NA; v_gene: TRBV7-9; j_gene: TRBJ1-2; abundance: few; CDR3aa: CASSLLGTF; CDR3nt: TGTGCCAGCAGCTTATTGGGCACCTTC
d_gene: NA; v_gene: TRBV7-9; j_gene: TRBJ2-3; abundance: NA; CDR3aa: CASTPLSTQYF; CDR3nt: TGTGCCAGCACCCCCCTAAGTACGCAGTATTTT